This T cell receptor (beta chain) was identified during a study of T cells in Graves' hyperthyroidism and ophthalmopathy. The sample holds many counts of this clonotype. Amplification yielded TCR beta CDR3 regions, with RNA transcripts as the source. Researchers ran a first-round RT-PCR on the TCR CDR3 using the HTBI primer set. TCRdb reanalysed the multiplex PCR reads using MiXCR and keeps one entry per CDR3 protein. The sample carries around 340,000 distinct CDR3 sequences, roughly 17% recorded once. Input material: blood. This clonotype originated in a man between 25 and 39 years old with Graves' hyperthyroidism.

The CDR3 is CASSRTSGRIADTQYF. For the CDR3, the DNA is TGTGCCAGCAGCCGGACTAGCGGGAGGATCGCAGATACGCAGTATTTT. The chain links TRBV7-9 to TRBJ2-3; 14 nucleotides align to TRBD2. The CDR3 totals 16 residues. Germline V gene sequence: CDR1 SEHNR, CDR2 FQNEAQ (reference sequence). V dropped 5 bases and J dropped 4; count of bases not matched to a gene: 5.